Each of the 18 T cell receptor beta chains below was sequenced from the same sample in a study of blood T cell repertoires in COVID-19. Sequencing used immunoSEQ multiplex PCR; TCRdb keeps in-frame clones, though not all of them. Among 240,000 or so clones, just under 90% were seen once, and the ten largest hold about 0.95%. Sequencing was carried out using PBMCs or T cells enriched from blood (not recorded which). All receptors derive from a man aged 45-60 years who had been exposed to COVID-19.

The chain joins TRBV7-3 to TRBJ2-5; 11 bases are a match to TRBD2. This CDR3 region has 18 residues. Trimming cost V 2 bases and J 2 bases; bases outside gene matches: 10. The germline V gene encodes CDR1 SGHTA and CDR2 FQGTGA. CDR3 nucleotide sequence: TGTGCCAGCAGCTTAGGCCTAGCGGGAGGCACTAGACAAGAGACCCAGTACTTC. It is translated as CASSLGLAGGTRQETQYF.

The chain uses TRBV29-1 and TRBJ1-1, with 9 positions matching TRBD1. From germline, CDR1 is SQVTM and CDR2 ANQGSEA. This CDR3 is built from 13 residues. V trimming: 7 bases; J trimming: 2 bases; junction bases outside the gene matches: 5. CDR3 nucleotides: TGCAGCGCCCGGGACAGGGATAACACTGAAGCTTTCTTT. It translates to CSARDRDNTEAFF.

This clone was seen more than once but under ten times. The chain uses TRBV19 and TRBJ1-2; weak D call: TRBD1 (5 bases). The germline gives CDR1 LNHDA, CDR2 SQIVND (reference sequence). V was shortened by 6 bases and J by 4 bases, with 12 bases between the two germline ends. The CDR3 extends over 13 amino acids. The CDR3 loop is CASRVRESYGYTF. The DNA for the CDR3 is TGTGCCAGTAGAGTCAGGGAAAGCTATGGCTACACCTTC. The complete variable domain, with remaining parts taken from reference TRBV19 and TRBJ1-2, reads DGGITQSPKYLFRKEGQNVTLSCEQNLNHDAMYWYRQDPGQGLRLIYYSQIVNDFQKGDIAEGYSVSREKKESFPLTVTSAQKNPTAFYLCASRVRESYGYTFGSGTRLTVV.

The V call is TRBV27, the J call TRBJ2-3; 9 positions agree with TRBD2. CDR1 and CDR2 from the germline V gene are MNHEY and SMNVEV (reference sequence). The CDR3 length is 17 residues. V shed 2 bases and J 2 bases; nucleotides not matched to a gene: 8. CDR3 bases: TGTGCCAGCAGTTTACTAGCGGGAACCACAGTCACAGATACGCAGTATTTT. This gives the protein CASSLLAGTTVTDTQYF.

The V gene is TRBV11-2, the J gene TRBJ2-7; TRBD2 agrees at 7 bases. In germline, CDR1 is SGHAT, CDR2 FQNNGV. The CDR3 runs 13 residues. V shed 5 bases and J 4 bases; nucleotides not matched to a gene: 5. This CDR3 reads CASSKGLNYEQYV. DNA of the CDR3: TGTGCCAGCAGCAAGGGACTAAATTACGAGCAGTACGTC.

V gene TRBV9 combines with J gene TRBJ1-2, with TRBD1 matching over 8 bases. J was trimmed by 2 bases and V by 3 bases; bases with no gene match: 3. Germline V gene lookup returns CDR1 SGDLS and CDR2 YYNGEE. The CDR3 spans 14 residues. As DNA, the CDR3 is TGTGCCAGCAGCGGGACAGGGAGGAACTATGGCTACACCTTC. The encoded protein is CASSGTGRNYGYTF.

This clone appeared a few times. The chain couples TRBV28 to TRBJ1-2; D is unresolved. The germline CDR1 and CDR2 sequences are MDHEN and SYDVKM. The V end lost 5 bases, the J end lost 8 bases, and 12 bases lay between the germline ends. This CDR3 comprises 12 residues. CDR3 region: CASSAARGGYTF. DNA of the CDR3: TGTGCCAGCAGTGCCGCCAGAGGAGGCTACACCTTC.

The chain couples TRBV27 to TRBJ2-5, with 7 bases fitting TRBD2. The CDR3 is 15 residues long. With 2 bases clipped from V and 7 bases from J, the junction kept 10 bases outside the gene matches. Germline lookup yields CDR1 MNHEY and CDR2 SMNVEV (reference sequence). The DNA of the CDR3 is TGTGCCAGCAGTTTAAGTAGGTGGGGGGGTCGGACCCAGTACTTC. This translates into CASSLSRWGGRTQYF.

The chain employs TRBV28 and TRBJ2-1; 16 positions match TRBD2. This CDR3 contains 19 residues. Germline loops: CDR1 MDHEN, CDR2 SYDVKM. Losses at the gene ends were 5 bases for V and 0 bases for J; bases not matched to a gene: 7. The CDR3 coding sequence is TGTGCCAGCAGTCCCGGGACTAGCGGGAGGGTGACCTCCTACAATGAGCAGTTCTTC. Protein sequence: CASSPGTSGRVTSYNEQFF.

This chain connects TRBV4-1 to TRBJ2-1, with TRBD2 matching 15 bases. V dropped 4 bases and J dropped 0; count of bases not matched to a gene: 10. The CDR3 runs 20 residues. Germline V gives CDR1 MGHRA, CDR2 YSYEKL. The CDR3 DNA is TGCGCCAGCAGCCTCACTCACGGGACTAGCGGGAGGCCCTCCTACAATGAGCAGTTCTTC. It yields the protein CASSLTHGTSGRPSYNEQFF.

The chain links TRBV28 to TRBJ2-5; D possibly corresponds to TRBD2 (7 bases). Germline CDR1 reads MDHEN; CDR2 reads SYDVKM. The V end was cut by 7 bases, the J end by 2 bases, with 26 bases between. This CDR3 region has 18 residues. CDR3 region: CASTTLGGAAQVQETQYF. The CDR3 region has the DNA TGTGCCAGCACAACTCTAGGGGGGGCGGCACAGGTACAAGAGACCCAGTACTTC.

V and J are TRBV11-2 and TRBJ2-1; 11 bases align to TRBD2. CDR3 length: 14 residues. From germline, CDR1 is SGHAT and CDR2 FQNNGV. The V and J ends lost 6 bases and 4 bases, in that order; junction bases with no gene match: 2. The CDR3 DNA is TGTGCCAGCAGTACTAGCGGGAGTTACAATGAGCAGTTCTTC. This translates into CASSTSGSYNEQFF. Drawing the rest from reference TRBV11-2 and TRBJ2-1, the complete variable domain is EAGVAQSPRYKIIEKRQSVAFWCNPISGHATLYWYQQILGQGPKLLIQFQNNGVVDDSQLPKDRFSAERLKGVDSTLKIQPAKLEDSAVYLCASSTSGSYNEQFFGPGTRLTVL.

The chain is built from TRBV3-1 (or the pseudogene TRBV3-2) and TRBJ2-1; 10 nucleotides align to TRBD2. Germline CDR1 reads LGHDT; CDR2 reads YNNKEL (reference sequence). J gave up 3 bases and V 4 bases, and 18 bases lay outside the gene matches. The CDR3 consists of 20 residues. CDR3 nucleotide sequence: TGTGCCAGCAGCCTACGCCCGGGACGGCCAATAGCGGGGGGCTACAATGAGCAGTTCTTC. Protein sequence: CASSLRPGRPIAGGYNEQFF.

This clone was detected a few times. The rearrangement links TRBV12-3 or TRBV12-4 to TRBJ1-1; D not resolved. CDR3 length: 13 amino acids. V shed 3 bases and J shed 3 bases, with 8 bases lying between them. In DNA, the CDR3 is TGTGCCAGCAGTTTCAATTCCCACACTGAAGCTTTCTTT. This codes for CASSFNSHTEAFF.

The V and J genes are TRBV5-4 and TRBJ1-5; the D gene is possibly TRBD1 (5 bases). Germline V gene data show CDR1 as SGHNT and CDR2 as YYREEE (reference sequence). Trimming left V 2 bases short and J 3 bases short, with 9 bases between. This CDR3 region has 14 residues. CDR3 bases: TGTGCCAGCAGCTTTCAGGGAACCAATCAGCCCCAGCATTTT. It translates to CASSFQGTNQPQHF. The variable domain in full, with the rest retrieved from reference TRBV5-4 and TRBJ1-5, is ETGVTQSPTHLIKTRGQQVTLRCSSQSGHNTVSWYQQALGQGPQFIFQYYREEENGRGNFPPRFSGLQFPNYSSELNVNALELDDSALYLCASSFQGTNQPQHFGDGTRLSIL.

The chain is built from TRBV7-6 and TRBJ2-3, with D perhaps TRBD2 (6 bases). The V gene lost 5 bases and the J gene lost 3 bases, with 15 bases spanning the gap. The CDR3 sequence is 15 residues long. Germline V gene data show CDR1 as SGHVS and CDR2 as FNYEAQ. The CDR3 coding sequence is TGTGCCAGCAGCCCCCTGGCGGGGAAGACAGATACGCAGTATTTT. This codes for CASSPLAGKTDTQYF.

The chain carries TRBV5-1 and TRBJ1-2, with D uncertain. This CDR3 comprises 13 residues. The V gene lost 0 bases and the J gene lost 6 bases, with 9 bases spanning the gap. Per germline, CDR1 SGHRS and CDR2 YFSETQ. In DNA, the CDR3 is TGCGCCAGCAGCTTGGCCGGGGTCCATGGCTACACCTTC. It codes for CASSLAGVHGYTF.

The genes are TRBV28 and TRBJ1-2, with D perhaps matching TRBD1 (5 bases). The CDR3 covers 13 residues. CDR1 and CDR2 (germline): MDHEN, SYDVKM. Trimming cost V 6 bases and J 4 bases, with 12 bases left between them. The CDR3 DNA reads TGTGCCAGCAGGCCGGGACTCAGCTATGGCTACACCTTC. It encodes CASRPGLSYGYTF.